These 15 T cell receptor beta chains were sequenced from one sample in a study of cytomegalovirus exposure and HLA in healthy donors. Clones were read by immunoSEQ multiplex PCR, and TCRdb kept only the in-frame ones, dropping some. The sample comprises some 150,000 clones, roughly nine tenths of which are singletons, and over 3% rests with the top ten. Sequencing was done on a sample of PBMCs. These receptors were obtained from a woman under 30 in good health and CMV-seropositive.

This chain joins TRBV28 and TRBJ1-1; no clear D. CDR1 is MDHEN, CDR2 SYDVKM, per germline. The CDR3 has 14 amino acids. The V gene lost 3 bases and the J gene lost 0 bases, with 8 bases spanning the gap. CDR3 loop: CASSLLRLNTEAFF. The DNA for the CDR3 is TGTGCCAGCAGTTTGCTCAGGTTGAACACTGAAGCTTTCTTT.

The chain is built from TRBV4-1 and TRBJ2-3; 11 nucleotides agree with TRBD2. Unmatched junction bases numbered 6, after V lost 7 bases and J lost 0 bases. CDR3 length: 16 residues. Germline CDR1 and CDR2: MGHRA and YSYEKL. This chain's CDR3 is CASIDRTSGSTDTQYF. The CDR3 DNA sequence: TGCGCCAGCATCGACCGGACTAGCGGGAGCACAGATACGCAGTATTTT.

This clone was seen a single time. This chain links TRBV5-6 with TRBJ2-3; weak D call: TRBD2 (5 bases). V was cut by 4 bases and J by 2 bases, with 11 bases left in between. CDR1 is SGHDT and CDR2 is YYEEEE in the germline V gene. CDR3 length: 14 amino acids. This CDR3 is CASSRGLPTDTQYF. The CDR3 DNA reads TGTGCCAGCAGCCGAGGACTTCCCACAGATACGCAGTATTTT.

The CDR3: CASSGGVGETQYF. CDR3 in DNA: TGCGCCAGCAGTGGAGGGGTTGGAGAGACCCAGTACTTC. The V gene is TRBV5-1, the J gene TRBJ2-5; D might be TRBD2 (6 bases). The ends were cut back, 5 bases at V and 4 bases at J, with 12 bases in the middle. Germline loops: CDR1 SGHRS, CDR2 YFSETQ. The CDR3 is 13 residues long.

V gene TRBV5-1 combines with J gene TRBJ1-5; possibly TRBD1 for D (6 bases). The CDR3 is 17 amino acids. The germline CDR1 and CDR2 sequences are SGHRS and YFSETQ. V was trimmed by 2 bases and J by 0 bases, leaving 15 bases between them. The CDR3, as DNA: TGCGCCAGCAGCTTAAAACAGGGAAATTTTAGCAATCAGCCCCAGCATTTT. It codes for CASSLKQGNFSNQPQHF.

There are a few counts of this clone. The chain recombines TRBV6-5 with TRBJ2-1; 13 bases line up with TRBD2. CDR1 is MNHEY and CDR2 is SVGAGI in the germline V gene. The junction had 5 bases not matched to a gene; V was cut back by 2 bases and J by 7 bases. This CDR3 spans 16 amino acids. The CDR3 DNA sequence: TGTGCCAGCAGTTACGCCGGGACTAGCGGGACAAATGAGCAGTTCTTC. This gives the protein CASSYAGTSGTNEQFF.

The chain combines TRBV19 with TRBJ2-7; 7 nucleotides align to TRBD2. There are 16 residues in the CDR3. Trimming cost V 5 bases and J 4 bases; bases outside gene matches: 14. Germline V lookup: CDR1 LNHDA, CDR2 SQIVND (reference sequence). The CDR3 nucleotides read TGTGCCAGTAGTGCACTAGCGTCGAGGCCATTGTACGAGCAGTACTTC. Translating it yields CASSALASRPLYEQYF. Complete variable domain (other parts from reference TRBV19 and TRBJ2-7): DGGITQSPKYLFRKEGQNVTLSCEQNLNHDAMYWYRQDPGQGLRLIYYSQIVNDFQKGDIAEGYSVSREKKESFPLTVTSAQKNPTAFYLCASSALASRPLYEQYFGPGTRLTVT.

This rearrangement joins TRBV2 to TRBJ2-6, with D possibly being TRBD2 (6 bases). Per the germline V gene, CDR1 is SNHLY and CDR2 is FYNNEI. Trimming pared 3 bases from V and 1 base from J, leaving 13 bases between. CDR3 size: 17 residues. CDR3 sequence (DNA): TGTGCCAGCAGTGATAGCGGCAGAAGTTCTGGGGCCAACGTCCTGACTTTC. Translation gives CASSDSGRSSGANVLTF.

This chain uses TRBV7-3 with TRBJ2-1, with 12 bases lining up with TRBD2. CDR1 is SGHTA, CDR2 FQGTGA, per germline. The CDR3 totals 19 residues. V dropped 1 base and J dropped 2; count of bases not matched to a gene: 9. The CDR3, as DNA: TGTGCCAGCAGCTTAAGACTAGCGGGAGTCAAGGGGCCCTACAATGAGCAGTTCTTC. Protein product: CASSLRLAGVKGPYNEQFF.

V and J are TRBV5-4 and TRBJ1-1; 7 bases align to TRBD1. The V gene end was trimmed by 5 bases and the J gene end by 4 bases; junction bases not matched to a gene: 5. Per germline, CDR1 SGHNT and CDR2 YYREEE (reference sequence). This CDR3 is 13 amino acids long. The DNA of the CDR3 is TGTGCCAGCAGGTTCACAGGGGCCACTGAAGCTTTCTTT. As protein: CASRFTGATEAFF.

The chain combines TRBV12-5 with TRBJ2-1; TRBD2 is a possible D gene (5 bases). V lost 0 bases and J lost 0, with 12 bases in between. CDR1 and CDR2 (germline): LGHNT, FRNRAP. There are 17 residues in the CDR3. The CDR3 sequence is CASGLVLGRSSYNEQFF. In nucleotides, the CDR3 is TGTGCTAGTGGTTTGGTACTTGGGAGAAGCTCCTACAATGAGCAGTTCTTC. Full variable domain (outside the CDR3, taken from reference TRBV12-5 and TRBJ2-1): DARVTQTPRHKVTEMGQEVTMRCQPILGHNTVFWYRQTMMQGLELLAYFRNRAPLDDSGMPKDRFSAEMPDATLATLKIQPSEPRDSAVYFCASGLVLGRSSYNEQFFGPGTRLTVL.

This rearrangement joins TRBV4-2 to TRBJ2-7, with TRBD1 matching over 8 bases. The trim removed 5 bases at V and 4 bases at J, leaving 7 bases unmatched. The CDR3 is made up of 14 amino acids. CDR1 LGHNA and CDR2 YNFKEQ come from the germline V gene. For the CDR3, the DNA is TGTGCCAGCAGCTCTCGGGACAGGAGTTACGAGCAGTACTTC. This translates into CASSSRDRSYEQYF.

Notes on this clone: Other DNA sequences in the same sample also yield this CDR3. The genes are TRBV30 and TRBJ2-6; D may be TRBD2 (5 bases). The CDR3 loop spans 15 amino acids. Germline CDR1 reads GTSNPN; CDR2 reads SVGIG (reference sequence). Between the trimmed V and J ends, which lost 0 bases and 2 bases, there was a span of 8 bases. The CDR3 loop reads CAWSVRGPGANVLTF. CDR3 DNA sequence: TGTGCCTGGAGTGTAAGAGGGCCTGGGGCCAACGTCCTGACTTTC.

The chain carries TRBV2 and TRBJ1-5; 9 bases agree with TRBD1. V was pared by 5 bases and J by 6 bases, with 11 bases of the junction left unmatched. The CDR3 loop spans 16 amino acids. In germline, CDR1 is SNHLY, CDR2 FYNNEI. The CDR3 nucleotides read TGTGCCAGCAGTCCACCCTGGGACAGGGCGGCTCAGCCCCAGCATTTT. Translated, it gives CASSPPWDRAAQPQHF.

The CDR3 bases are TGTGCCAGCAGCTTCTCACCCGGGGAGGGGGACACTGAAGCTTTCTTT. Translation gives CASSFSPGEGDTEAFF. This rearrangement joins TRBV9 to TRBJ1-1, with D possibly matching TRBD1 (6 bases). The germline CDR1 and CDR2 sequences are SGDLS and YYNGEE. The V end was cut by 4 bases, the J end by 3 bases, with 19 bases between. The CDR3 has 16 amino acids. The complete variable domain, with remaining parts taken from reference TRBV9 and TRBJ1-1, reads DSGVTQTPKHLITATGQRVTLRCSPRSGDLSVYWYQQSLDQGLQFLIQYYNGEERAKGNILERFSAQQFPDLHSELNLSSLELGDSALYFCASSFSPGEGDTEAFFGQGTRLTVV.